A single sample is the source of the 10 T cell receptor beta chains below, sequenced in a study of regulatory T cells in long-lasting Graves disease. Building the TCR beta libraries relied on iRepertoire HTBI primers, and CDR3 regions underwent Arm-PCR. TCRdb redid the calling of the multiplex PCR reads with MiXCR, one entry per CDR3 protein. In the table there are about 470,000 distinct CDR3 sequences, approximately 21% of which are singletons. Noted time point: persistent/refractory GD, antithyroid drugs over 5 years with positive TRAb. PBMCs provided the RNA from which the TCR library was made. The specimen comprised peripheral blood mononuclear cells (PBMCs), sampled when the disease was refractory, from a patient treated with antithyroid drugs. Every receptor here comes from a female donor with Graves disease.

This clonotype was recorded many times. The chain couples TRBV28 to TRBJ1-1; D is unclear. This CDR3 comprises 16 residues. The V end lost 6 bases, the J end lost 1 base, and 18 bases lay between the germline ends. Per germline, CDR1 MDHEN and CDR2 SYDVKM. The CDR3 nucleotides read TGTGCCAGCAGCCTTCCCCGCCCGATGCAGAACACTGAAGCTTTCTTT. Translated: CASSLPRPMQNTEAFF.

This clonotype has a handful of counts. J is TRBJ1-4 and V is TRBV11-2; D not certain. CDR3 length equals 15 residues. V dropped 10 bases and J dropped 6 bases, with 21 bases sitting between them. From germline, CDR1 is SGHAT and CDR2 FQNNGV. CDR3 DNA: TGTGCCACCCGACAATGGGGAACTATGGATGAAAAACTGTTTTTT. It encodes CATRQWGTMDEKLFF.

The chain links TRBV4-1 to TRBJ1-6; no firm D call. The CDR3 consists of 17 residues. V was trimmed by 4 bases and J by 15 bases, leaving 28 bases between them. Germline V gene sequence: CDR1 MGHRA, CDR2 YSYEKL. CDR3 amino acids: CASSPNLSSDGILVLHF. CDR3 sequence (DNA): TGCGCCAGCAGCCCCAACCTATCATCGGACGGAATTCTGGTCCTCCACTTT.

The rearrangement links TRBV19 to TRBJ2-1, with D uncertain. Germline V gene lookup returns CDR1 LNHDA and CDR2 SQIVND (reference sequence). Trimming took 6 bases from V and 8 from J, leaving 14 bases between them. CDR3 length: 13 residues. The CDR3 reads CASSFGGLDEQFF. Here the CDR3 DNA reads TGTGCCAGTAGCTTCGGTGGTTTGGATGAGCAGTTCTTC.

In DNA form, the CDR3 reads TGTGCCAGCAGTGCTCTAGCGGGCGATGAGCAGTTCTTC. Its protein product is CASSALAGDEQFF. This chain connects TRBV28 to TRBJ2-1, with TRBD2 matching 8 bases. V lost 5 bases and J lost 8; bases outside the gene matches: 5. The CDR3 has 13 residues. Germline CDR1 is MDHEN and CDR2 is SYDVKM. The full variable domain, its missing parts supplied by reference TRBV28 and TRBJ2-1, is DVKVTQSSRYLVKRTGEKVFLECVQDMDHENMFWYRQDPGLGLRLIYFSYDVKMKEKGDIPEGYSVSREKKERFSLILESASTNQTSMYLCASSALAGDEQFFGPGTRLTVL.

This chain joins TRBV6-1 and TRBJ2-7; 10 nucleotides line up with TRBD1. Trimming cost V 6 bases and J 4 bases; bases outside gene matches: 6. Germline-derived CDR1 and CDR2 are MNHNS and SASEGT. The CDR3 extends over 14 amino acids. In DNA form, the CDR3 reads TGTGCCAGCAGAGAGGGACAGGGGAGGTACGAGCAGTACTTC. Residues: CASREGQGRYEQYF.

The sample holds a few counts of this clonotype. The chain employs TRBV6-1 and TRBJ2-7, with 9 bases fitting TRBD1. The germline V gene has CDR1 MNHNS and CDR2 SASEGT. Germline trimming cut 8 bases from V and 2 bases from J; bases unmatched to any gene: 1. CDR3 length: 12 amino acids. The CDR3 nucleotides read TGTGCCAGCCGGGACAGGGCCTACGAGCAGTACTTC. Translating gives CASRDRAYEQYF.

This clonotype was picked up a small number of times. This could be a read error, since a much larger clone is one nucleotide away. The chain uses TRBV28 and TRBJ2-7; D is possibly TRBD1 or TRBD2 (5 bases each). The CDR3 contains 16 residues. The germline V gene has CDR1 MDHEN and CDR2 SYDVKM. The CDR3 region is CASSSPSGFRAYGQYF. The CDR3 bases are TGTGCCAGCAGTTCCCCTTCGGGGTTCAGGGCCTACGGGCAGTACTTC.

The chain has TRBV12-3 or TRBV12-4 and TRBJ2-2; tentative D call: TRBD1 (6 bases). The CDR3 consists of 13 residues. The V end lost 5 bases, the J end lost 4 bases, and 8 bases lay between the germline ends. This chain's CDR3 is CASSNRVTGELFF. DNA of the CDR3: TGTGCCAGCAGTAACAGGGTCACCGGGGAGCTGTTTTTT.

This clonotype appeared a few times. The chain links TRBV5-1 to TRBJ2-7, with D hard to call. Germline V gene sequence: CDR1 SGHRS, CDR2 YFSETQ. V lost 3 bases and J lost 2, with 18 bases in between. CDR3 length: 16 residues. CDR3 bases: TGCGCCAGCAGCTCATTAGACTCCTCCGCGGCCTACGAGCAGTACTTC. Translation: CASSSLDSSAAYEQYF.